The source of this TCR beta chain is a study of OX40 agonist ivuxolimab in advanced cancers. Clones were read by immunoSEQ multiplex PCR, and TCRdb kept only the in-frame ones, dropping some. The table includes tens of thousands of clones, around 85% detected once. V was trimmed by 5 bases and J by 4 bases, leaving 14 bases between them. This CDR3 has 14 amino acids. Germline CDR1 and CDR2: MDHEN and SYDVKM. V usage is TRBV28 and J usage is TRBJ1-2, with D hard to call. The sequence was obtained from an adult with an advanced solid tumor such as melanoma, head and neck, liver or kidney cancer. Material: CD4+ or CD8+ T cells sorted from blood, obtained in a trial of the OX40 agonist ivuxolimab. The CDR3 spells CASSSAGFIYGYTF. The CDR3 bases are TGTGCCAGCAGTAGTGCAGGCTTTATCTATGGCTACACCTTC.